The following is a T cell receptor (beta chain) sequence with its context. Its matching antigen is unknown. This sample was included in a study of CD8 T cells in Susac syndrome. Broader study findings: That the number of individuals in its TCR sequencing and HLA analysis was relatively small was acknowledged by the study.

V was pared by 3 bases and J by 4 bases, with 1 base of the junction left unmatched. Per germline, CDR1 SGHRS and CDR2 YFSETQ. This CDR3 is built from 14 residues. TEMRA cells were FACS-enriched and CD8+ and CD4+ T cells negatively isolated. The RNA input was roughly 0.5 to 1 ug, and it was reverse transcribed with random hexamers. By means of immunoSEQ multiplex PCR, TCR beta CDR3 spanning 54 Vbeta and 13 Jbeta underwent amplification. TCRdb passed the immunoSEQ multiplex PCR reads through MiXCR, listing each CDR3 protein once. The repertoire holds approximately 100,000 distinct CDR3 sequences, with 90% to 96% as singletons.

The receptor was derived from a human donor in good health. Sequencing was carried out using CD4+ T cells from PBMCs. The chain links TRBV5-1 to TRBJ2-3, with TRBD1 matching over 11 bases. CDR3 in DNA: TGCGCCAGCAGCTCGGGACAGGGGGCAGATACGCAGTATTTT. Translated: CASSSGQGADTQYF. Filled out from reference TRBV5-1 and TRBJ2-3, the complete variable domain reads KAGVTQTPRYLIKTRGQQVTLSCSPISGHRSVSWYQQTPGQGLQFLFEYFSETQRNKGNFPGRFSGRQFSNSRSEMNVSTLELGDSALYLCASSSGQGADTQYFGPGTRLTVL.